A selection of T cell receptor beta chains follows, all from one sample in a study of blood T cells in healthy people across ages. MiXCR, run by TCRdb on the 5' RACE reads, gives a single entry per CDR3 protein. The data contain about 900,000 distinct CDR3 sequences, under 80% of them singletons. The sequenced sample consisted of blood. The receptor set was obtained from a man aged 25 to 40 in good health. Each CDR3 is given with its conserved first and last residue.

V	J	CDR3
TRBV29-1	TRBJ2-7	CSARAPYEQYF
TRBV20-1	TRBJ1-6	CSARETGTDNSPLHF
TRBV5-1	TRBJ2-3	CASSPWVSSEGDTQYF
TRBV7-3	TRBJ2-3	CASSLEGGVGDTQYF
TRBV27	TRBJ1-2	CATISPDVRYGYTF
TRBV5-1	TRBJ2-5	CASSVGQGGETQYF
TRBV5-1	TRBJ2-3	CASSLSAARSTDTQYF
TRBV4-3	TRBJ2-5	CASSQELSPSILQYF
TRBV9	TRBJ1-5	CASSVAPDDQPQHF
TRBV2	TRBJ2-7	CASFADSSYEQYF
TRBV27	TRBJ2-7	CATRTGATYEQYF
TRBV27	TRBJ1-5	CASSLKGPYSNQPQHF
TRBV6-1	TRBJ2-6	CASSVVRRTSGANVLTF
TRBV12-3/TRBV12-4	TRBJ1-5	CASCLQGEWNQPQHF
TRBV9	TRBJ1-5	CASSVGGGNQPQHF
TRBV7-3	TRBJ2-1	CASSPRLGDYYNEQFF
TRBV6-2/TRBV6-3	TRBJ1-6	CASSEIRALNSPLHF
TRBV10-3	TRBJ2-5	CATSVSGTATETQYF
TRBV29-1	TRBJ2-3	CSVSTGSPDTQYF
TRBV7-2	TRBJ1-2	CASSLGRGGQYGYTF
TRBV9	TRBJ2-1	CASSLTDGTPHEQFF
TRBV2	TRBJ1-5	CASSEQGEWGQPQHF
TRBV7-9	TRBJ2-7	CASSLGRGTYELYF
TRBV3-1	TRBJ2-1	CASSQDRGGIQFF
TRBV6-1	TRBJ1-5	CASTDRGHQPQHF
TRBV4-3	TRBJ2-1	CASSQDLAGIYDEQFF
TRBV29-1	TRBJ2-3	CSVGGSLVRRTQYF
TRBV15	TRBJ1-4	CATSSPQASANEKLFF
TRBV9	TRBJ1-2	CASSVVDSYGYTF
TRBV12-3/TRBV12-4	-	CASSTVGTGYHEQYF
TRBV4-3	TRBJ2-6	CASSSGTGETGANVLTF
TRBV20-1	TRBJ2-7	CSAGDFQGTYEQYF
TRBV6-5	TRBJ2-7	CASSYEAVSSYEQYF
TRBV7-2	-	CASSLSGQGGEQYF
TRBV28	TRBJ2-7	CASSLAGGPEQYF
TRBV6-2/TRBV6-3	TRBJ2-7	CASTKNYYEQYF
TRBV4-3	TRBJ2-7	CASSQYPGQGYEQYF
TRBV27	TRBJ2-7	CASRRQPDSYEQYF
TRBV3-1	-	CASSQGGQEYEQYF
TRBV20-1	TRBJ2-4	CSARGAGEVVENIQYF
TRBV6-2/TRBV6-3	TRBJ1-6	CASSYIGGALHF
TRBV10-3	-	CAISPDREPEQYF
TRBV4-3	TRBJ2-1	CASSQERGGEQFF
TRBV7-6	TRBJ2-3	CASRSELTDTQYF
TRBV12-3/TRBV12-4	TRBJ2-3	CASSQERGSDTQYF
TRBV24-1	TRBJ2-1	CATSGFGGSSYNEQFF
TRBV9	TRBJ1-1	CASSVTGGGTEAFF
TRBV6-4	TRBJ2-3	CASSDSYGDTQYF
TRBV20-1	TRBJ2-3	CRVTSTDTQYF
TRBV28	TRBJ2-7	CASSLLGQGNHEQYF
TRBV20-1	TRBJ1-1	CSASLLDRDHTEAFF
TRBV7-8	TRBJ2-7	CASSLALMLLAGGYEQYF
TRBV6-1	TRBJ2-5	CASSEALLWEVRQETQYF